The text below deals with one T cell receptor (beta chain). How the authors handled the data: The assay estimated nucleated cells by amplifying reference gene primers. Some clones are missing from TCRdb's copy, which holds only in-frame ones; the method was immunoSEQ multiplex PCR. From that table come the V and J calls and clone size; the DNA was used to work out D and trimming. This sample has over 150,000 clones, with more than 80% found just once. V lost 7 bases and J lost 4, with 22 bases in between. CDR1 LNHDA and CDR2 SQIVND come from the germline V gene (reference sequence). The CDR3 has 16 amino acids. Enrolled through a virtual design, the participants were between 18 and 89 years of age and came from 24 US areas. Which cohort a participant joined came from the clinical history participants gave. Two negative PCRs, clearance, or symptom resolution were required of recovered Cohort 3 donors.

The data were taken from a study of blood T cell repertoires in COVID-19. The chain is built from TRBV19 and TRBJ1-1; D remains ambiguous. This receptor was identified in a man in his forties who had recovered from COVID-19. Sample: PBMCs or T cells enriched from blood (not recorded which). The CDR3 region is CASKGPAGQRTTEAFF. The CDR3 bases are TGTGCCAGTAAAGGCCCGGCGGGCCAGCGGACCACTGAAGCTTTCTTT.